The 29 T cell receptor beta chains presented below share a single source sample, sequenced in a study of blood T cell repertoires in COVID-19. The method was immunoSEQ multiplex PCR; TCRdb's version includes in-frame clones alone and lacks a portion of them. In the table there are roughly 95,000 clones, roughly 82% of which are singletons. Sequenced input: peripheral blood. The receptors here all came from an elderly man with acute or convalescent COVID-19.

The chain employs TRBV9 and TRBJ1-5, with D unresolved. Trimming shortened V by 4 bases and J by 7 bases, and 15 bases separated the two germline ends. Germline CDR1 SGDLS, CDR2 YYNGEE. The CDR3 length is 14 residues. This CDR3 is CASSPSWVGQPQHF. The DNA of the CDR3 is TGTGCCAGCAGCCCCTCCTGGGTCGGGCAGCCCCAGCATTTT.

The chain combines TRBV10-1 with TRBJ1-6; the D gene is possibly TRBD1 (6 bases). The CDR3 consists of 16 residues. With 4 bases removed from V and 4 bases from J, the gap between germline ends came to 14 bases. The germline gives CDR1 WNHNN, CDR2 SYGVQD (reference sequence). CDR3 sequence reads: CASSGGIDRYNSPLHF. The DNA for the CDR3 is TGCGCCAGCAGTGGCGGAATCGACAGGTATAATTCACCCCTCCACTTT.

The V call is TRBV4-1, the J call TRBJ2-7; 7 bases match TRBD1. The J segment lost 3 bases and the V segment lost 4 bases, leaving 12 bases of the junction unmatched. CDR3 size: 16 residues. Germline V gene sequence: CDR1 MGHRA, CDR2 YSYEKL. The DNA for the CDR3 is TGCGCCAGCAGCCCCCTGACAGGGACGAGAGACTACGAGCAGTACTTC. Amino acids: CASSPLTGTRDYEQYF.

The CDR3 DNA is TGTGCCAGCAGCCCCGCGGAGACCCAGTACTTC. It yields the protein CASSPAETQYF. The J gene is TRBJ2-5, the V gene TRBV2, with D unclear. Germline assignment: CDR1 SNHLY and CDR2 FYNNEI. V lost 6 bases and J 5 bases, leaving 7 bases between the germline ends. This CDR3 has 11 amino acids.

The rearrangement uses TRBV6-5 and TRBJ2-4; D gene uncertain. The CDR3 extends over 11 amino acids. Per germline, CDR1 MNHEY and CDR2 SVGAGI. V lost 7 bases to trimming and J lost 2 bases, with 3 bases between them. CDR3 protein: CASTSKNIQYF. The CDR3 DNA sequence: TGTGCCAGCACTTCCAAAAACATTCAGTACTTC.

J is TRBJ1-1 and V is TRBV5-4; D is unclear. The CDR3 runs 15 residues. V was cut by 1 base and J by 1 base, with 11 bases left in between. In germline, CDR1 is SGHNT, CDR2 YYREEE (reference sequence). The CDR3 DNA reads as TGTGCCAGCAGCTTGATGGCCTCAAGGAACACTGAAGCTTTCTTT. As protein: CASSLMASRNTEAFF.

The chain combines TRBV27 with TRBJ2-3; TRBD2 aligns across 12 bases. This CDR3 has 17 amino acids. Germline V gives CDR1 MNHEY, CDR2 SMNVEV (reference sequence). The junction had 7 bases not matched to a gene; V was cut back by 5 bases and J by 1 base. CDR3 DNA sequence: TGTGCCAGCAGTCCCAGGACTAGCGGGGCGGGCACAGATACGCAGTATTTT. Translated, it gives CASSPRTSGAGTDTQYF.

The chain links TRBV6-6 to TRBJ2-2; 11 bases fit TRBD2. V was clipped by 6 bases and J by 1 base; unmatched bases: 1. CDR3 size: 15 residues. The V gene's germline CDR1 is MNHNY and CDR2 SVGAGI (reference sequence). The CDR3 loop reads CASSLAGGNTGELFF. The CDR3 DNA reads as TGTGCCAGCAGCCTAGCGGGGGGGAACACCGGGGAGCTGTTTTTT.

The CDR3 region is CASSLYGAGSANYGYTF. The CDR3 bases are TGTGCCAGCAGCTTATATGGGGCAGGGTCAGCTAACTATGGCTACACCTTC. This chain links TRBV7-2 with TRBJ1-2; perhaps TRBD1 as D (5 bases). The V end lost 2 bases, the J end lost 0 bases, and 16 bases lay between the germline ends. The germline V gene has CDR1 SGHTA and CDR2 FQGNSA. The CDR3 sequence is 17 residues long.

V usage is TRBV28 and J usage is TRBJ1-5; no clear D gene. The germline CDR1 and CDR2 sequences are MDHEN and SYDVKM. Trimming left V 2 bases short and J 6 bases short, with 11 bases between. The CDR3 runs to 14 residues. CDR3 loop: CASSLGPTSQPQHF. The CDR3 DNA reads as TGTGCCAGCAGTTTAGGGCCGACTAGTCAGCCCCAGCATTTT.

This sequence joins TRBV6-2 or TRBV6-3 and TRBJ2-7; 8 nucleotides match TRBD1. This CDR3 has 12 amino acids. Germline V gives CDR1 MNHEY, CDR2 SVGEGT. Trimming removed 4 bases from V and 9 bases from J; junction bases left unmatched: 5. This chain's CDR3 is CASSSQGEVQYF. The CDR3 DNA is TGTGCCAGCAGTTCACAGGGGGAAGTGCAGTACTTC.

This chain links TRBV10-3 with TRBJ1-3; TRBD1 matches at 8 bases. Germline V gives CDR1 ENHRY, CDR2 SYGVKD. V trimming: 1 base; J trimming: 0 bases; junction bases outside the gene matches: 5. The CDR3 contains 17 residues. The CDR3 reads CAISEFSGGLSGNTIYF. As DNA, the CDR3 is TGTGCCATCAGTGAGTTTTCAGGGGGCCTCTCTGGAAACACCATATATTTT.

The chain joins TRBV5-1 to TRBJ2-2, with D maybe TRBD1 (6 bases). This CDR3 has 15 residues. In germline, CDR1 is SGHRS, CDR2 YFSETQ. Trimming left V 5 bases short and J 0 bases short, with 11 bases between. CDR3 nucleotide sequence: TGCGCCAGCAGAAATGGGACATCGAACACCGGGGAGCTGTTTTTT. Translated, it gives CASRNGTSNTGELFF.

J is TRBJ2-6 and V is TRBV3-1 (or the pseudogene TRBV3-2), with 9 bases fitting TRBD1. From germline, CDR1 is LGHDT and CDR2 YNNKEL (reference sequence). V lost 4 bases and J lost 0; bases outside the gene matches: 10. The CDR3 is 19 amino acids. CDR3 loop: CASSPVFGTGYSGANVLTF. In DNA form, the CDR3 reads TGTGCCAGCAGCCCGGTGTTCGGGACAGGGTACTCTGGGGCCAACGTCCTGACTTTC.

The chain uses TRBV29-1 and TRBJ2-7; a weak D match, TRBD2 (6 bases). The germline gives CDR1 SQVTM, CDR2 ANQGSEA. V was cut by 7 bases and J by 5 bases, with 15 bases left in between. This CDR3 contains 12 residues. CDR3 DNA sequence: TGCAGCGGGGGGACCGGGGGTAACGAGCAGTACTTC. Its translation is CSGGTGGNEQYF.

The chain combines TRBV7-2 with TRBJ2-7; 10 nucleotides align to TRBD1. Germline CDR1 is SGHTA and CDR2 is FQGNSA. The CDR3 runs 16 residues. The V segment lost 1 base and the J segment 2 bases; nucleotides outside the gene matches: 5. The CDR3 protein is CASSLGGGTGAYEQYF. DNA of the CDR3: TGTGCCAGCAGCTTAGGGGGTGGGACAGGGGCCTACGAGCAGTACTTC.

The gene calls are TRBV9 and TRBJ2-5; D is possibly TRBD1 (6 bases). This CDR3 is built from 12 residues. Trimming pared 3 bases from V and 4 bases from J, leaving 7 bases between. CDR1 and CDR2 from the germline V gene are SGDLS and YYNGEE. The CDR3 sequence is CASSAGVETQYF. In nucleotides, the CDR3 is TGTGCCAGCAGCGCAGGGGTAGAGACCCAGTACTTC.

The chain is built from TRBV2 and TRBJ2-7, with 8 positions matching TRBD1. The CDR3 has 12 amino acids. With V trimmed by 8 bases and J by 1 base, 1 base remained unmatched. From germline, CDR1 is SNHLY and CDR2 FYNNEI. CDR3 sequence: CASRDRSYEQYF. The CDR3 coding sequence is TGTGCCAGCCGGGACAGGTCCTACGAGCAGTACTTC.

The chain has TRBV6-5 and TRBJ1-1; D gene ambiguous. Between the trimmed V and J ends, which lost 4 bases and 2 bases, there was a span of 11 bases. The CDR3 is 14 residues long. Germline CDR1 and CDR2: MNHEY and SVGAGI. The CDR3 loop is CASSSPTPNTEAFF. CDR3 nucleotide sequence: TGTGCCAGCAGTTCCCCGACACCTAACACTGAAGCTTTCTTT.

The CDR3, as DNA: TGTGCCAGCAGCCGCAGCGATTCACCCCTCCACTTT. Translation: CASSRSDSPLHF. The chain combines TRBV27 with TRBJ1-6; D remains ambiguous. CDR1 and CDR2 from the germline V gene are MNHEY and SMNVEV (reference sequence). V was trimmed by 6 bases and J by 8 bases, leaving 8 bases between them. The CDR3 consists of 12 residues.

The rearrangement uses TRBV15 and TRBJ1-2, with 8 nucleotides matching TRBD1. The germline V gene has CDR1 LNHNV and CDR2 YYDKDF (reference sequence). The CDR3 loop spans 16 amino acids. The V segment lost 0 bases and the J segment 7 bases; nucleotides outside the gene matches: 10. The CDR3 DNA reads as TGTGCCACCAGCAGAGAGAGGACAGGGAATGATGGTGGCTACACCTTC. Its translation: CATSRERTGNDGGYTF. Full variable domain (missing parts from reference TRBV15 and TRBJ1-2): DAMVIQNPRYQVTQFGKPVTLSCSQTLNHNVMYWYQQKSSQAPKLLFHYYDKDFNNEADTPDNFQSRRPNTSFCFLDIRSPGLGDTAMYLCATSRERTGNDGGYTFGSGTRLTVV.

The rearrangement joins TRBV27 to TRBJ2-1, with D tentatively TRBD2 (5 bases). From germline, CDR1 is MNHEY and CDR2 SMNVEV (reference sequence). CDR3 length equals 11 residues. V was shortened by 8 bases and J by 13 bases, with 15 bases between the two germline ends. CDR3 loop: CASWARGPQFF. CDR3 in DNA: TGTGCCAGCTGGGCGCGCGGGCCACAGTTCTTC.

This sequence joins TRBV5-5 and TRBJ1-6; tentative D call: TRBD1 (5 bases). Trimming removed 4 bases at V and 6 bases at J, with 14 bases between. The CDR3 is made up of 15 amino acids. The germline gives CDR1 SGHKS, CDR2 YYEKEE (reference sequence). This chain's CDR3 is CASSTQGIRNSPLHF. CDR3 nucleotides: TGTGCCAGCAGCACGCAGGGTATTCGTAATTCACCCCTCCACTTT.

This clone was counted once. J is TRBJ2-3 and V is TRBV6-5; TRBD2 matches at 7 bases. In germline, CDR1 is MNHEY, CDR2 SVGAGI. CDR3 length: 15 residues. Trimming removed 0 bases from V and 1 base from J; junction bases left unmatched: 1. CDR3 DNA sequence: TGTGCCAGCAGTTACTCGACTAGCCGCACAGATACGCAGTATTTT. Amino acids: CASSYSTSRTDTQYF.

This clone was counted once. The J gene is TRBJ2-4, the V gene TRBV18, with D maybe TRBD2 (5 bases). The length of the CDR3 is 17 residues. The V and J ends lost 2 bases and 0 bases respectively, with 14 bases between them. The V gene's germline CDR1 is KGHSH and CDR2 LQKENI. The CDR3 reads CASSPGGRTLAKNIQYF. In DNA form, the CDR3 reads TGTGCCAGCTCACCAGGAGGCAGAACCTTAGCCAAAAACATTCAGTACTTC.

This clone was observed a single time. The DNA of the CDR3 is TGTGCCAGCAGTTTAGATAACCCCGGAGCTTTCTTT. It translates to CASSLDNPGAFF. J is TRBJ1-1 and V is TRBV28; no clear D. The CDR3 sequence is 12 residues long. V was shortened by 2 bases and J by 10 bases, with 11 bases between the two germline ends. Germline V gene lookup returns CDR1 MDHEN and CDR2 SYDVKM.

The V call is TRBV7-9, the J call TRBJ1-1; possibly TRBD1 for D (6 bases). Trimming left V 6 bases short and J 4 bases short, with 12 bases between. This CDR3 comprises 13 residues. From germline, CDR1 is SEHNR and CDR2 FQNEAQ (reference sequence). CDR3 loop: CASRFRGGTEAFF. CDR3 bases: TGTGCCAGCAGATTCAGGGGTGGCACTGAAGCTTTCTTT.

The CDR3 reads CASTHPGLSNQPQHF. CDR3 DNA sequence: TGTGCCAGCACTCACCCTGGACTCAGCAATCAGCCCCAGCATTTT. This chain joins TRBV5-8 and TRBJ1-5; the D is unclear. CDR1 and CDR2 from the germline V gene are SGHTS and YDEGEE. CDR3 length: 15 amino acids. Trimming removed 6 bases at V and 1 base at J, with 14 bases between.

The rearrangement joins TRBV3-1 (or the pseudogene TRBV3-2) to TRBJ1-1, with 9 nucleotides matching TRBD1. From germline, CDR1 is LGHDT and CDR2 YNNKEL (reference sequence). Trimming at V came to 4 bases and at J to 4 bases, leaving 7 bases not matched to a gene. The CDR3 has 15 amino acids. The CDR3 DNA reads TGTGCCAGCAGCCCTGGACAGGGGAAGAGCACTGAAGCTTTCTTT. Amino acid sequence: CASSPGQGKSTEAFF.